This paragraph covers one TCR beta chain sequence. The CDR3 loop spans 14 amino acids. V lost 5 bases, J lost 0 bases, and 10 bases lay in between. The V gene's germline CDR1 is LNHDA and CDR2 SQIVND (reference sequence). The sample belongs to a study of cytomegalovirus exposure and HLA in healthy donors. The study ran its PCR with 60 Vbeta and 13 Jbeta primers. Profiled with immunoSEQ multiplex PCR; TCRdb holds only in-frame clones, not every one. The sample has 100,000 or so clones, roughly 76% seen once. The chain is built from TRBV19 and TRBJ1-1; D might be TRBD1 (5 bases). This receptor was obtained from a middle-aged man in good health and CMV-seronegative. The sample taken for sequencing was PBMCs. The CDR3 here is CASSLARVNTEAFF. The CDR3 nucleotides are TGTGCCAGTAGTTTGGCCAGGGTGAACACTGAAGCTTTCTTT. Full variable domain (remainder filled in from reference TRBV19 and TRBJ1-1): DGGITQSPKYLFRKEGQNVTLSCEQNLNHDAMYWYRQDPGQGLRLIYYSQIVNDFQKGDIAEGYSVSREKKESFPLTVTSAQKNPTAFYLCASSLARVNTEAFFGQGTRLTVV.